This TCR beta chain was obtained from a study of OX40 agonist ivuxolimab in advanced cancers. Study-level information: Intravenous ivuxolimab at 0.01 to 10 mg/kg was given to patients every 2 weeks. Study-level findings and limits: CD8+ T cells (on average) carried more expanded clones than CD4+ T cells.

With regard to this clone: The target antigen is unknown.

Assay: immunoSEQ multiplex PCR; the TCRdb copy retains only in-frame clones and omits some. There are about 93,000 clones in the sample; roughly 94% occur only once, and 0.45% to 0.6% lies in the top ten. The receptor's source is an adult with an advanced solid tumor such as melanoma, head and neck, liver or kidney cancer. This specimen consisted of CD4+ or CD8+ T cells sorted from blood, obtained in a trial of the OX40 agonist ivuxolimab.

Written as DNA, the CDR3 is TGTGCCAGCCAGACAGGACTAGCGGGATCTTTGGCGCAGTACTTC. Translating it yields CASQTGLAGSLAQYF. The V and J genes are TRBV7-9 and TRBJ2-7; 12 bases line up with TRBD2. This CDR3 comprises 15 residues. The ends lost 8 bases at V and 9 bases at J; junction bases unmatched: 14. The V gene's germline CDR1 is SEHNR and CDR2 FQNEAQ (reference sequence).